This record concerns one TCR beta chain sequence. Its antigen is currently unknown. These data belong to a study of shared clonotypes between healthy human individuals. Study conclusions and caveats: Larger estimated richness was generally seen in naive subsets than in memory subsets.

The CDR3 is made up of 15 amino acids. The J segment lost 9 bases and the V segment lost 4 bases, leaving 11 bases of the junction unmatched. Germline values: CDR1 SGDLS, CDR2 YYNGEE. Each subset's genomic DNA was split evenly across several immunoSEQ plates. Sequencing used immunoSEQ multiplex PCR; TCRdb keeps in-frame clones, though not all of them. The data hold approximately 2.3 million clones, with approximately 95% observed a single time. The sample taken for sequencing was naive CD4+ T cells from PBMCs. Subset in this sample: CD45RA+ positively selected. V usage is TRBV9 and J usage is TRBJ2-1, with 9 bases matching TRBD2. This TCR was recovered from a man younger than 35 in good health. Some clones in this sample may be carry-over from other donors' samples. The CDR3, as DNA: TGTGCCAGCAGCACGTCCGGGACTAGCATTGCTGAGCAGTTCTTC. Translating gives CASSTSGTSIAEQFF.